This TCR beta chain was found in a study of shared clonotypes between healthy human individuals. Deep-level running was used for the assay. The assay was immunoSEQ multiplex PCR, and TCRdb's table has in-frame clones only and misses some. The sample lists approximately 2,300,000 clones; 92% were seen once. CDR1 and CDR2 (germline): SGDLS, YYNGEE. With V trimmed by 4 bases and J by 1 base, 4 bases remained unmatched. This CDR3 has 14 amino acids. The J gene is TRBJ2-7, the V gene TRBV9; 8 bases are a match to TRBD2. The sequence derives from a man in his late teens or twenties in good health. Some clones in this sample may be carry-over from other donors' samples. The sequencing input was naive CD4+ T cells from PBMCs. Regarding subset: CD45RA+ positively selected. In nucleotides, the CDR3 is TGTGCCAGCAGCTTGGGACTAGATTCCTACGAGCAGTACTTC. Its translation is CASSLGLDSYEQYF.